Shown below are 13 T cell receptor beta chains from a single sample sequenced in a study of cytotoxic CD8 clonotypes in ibrutinib-treated CLL. Clones were read by immunoSEQ multiplex PCR, and TCRdb kept only the in-frame ones, dropping some. The data contain roughly 130,000 clones, 91% of them seen just once; the ten biggest clones take up more than 10%. The source was PBMCs, collected after 12 months of ibrutinib treatment. These receptors were collected from a human donor with chronic lymphocytic leukemia.

This chain uses TRBV28 with TRBJ1-3, with 10 bases fitting TRBD1. In germline, CDR1 is MDHEN, CDR2 SYDVKM. The V gene end was trimmed by 5 bases and the J gene end by 4 bases; junction bases not matched to a gene: 8. The CDR3 is made up of 16 amino acids. The CDR3 spells CASSKDGTGDGNTIYF. As DNA, the CDR3 is TGTGCCAGCAGTAAAGACGGGACAGGGGACGGAAACACCATATATTTT.

This sequence joins TRBV28 and TRBJ2-4; D unclear. Trimming cost V 2 bases and J 4 bases, with 9 bases left between them. This CDR3 spans 14 amino acids. Per the germline V gene, CDR1 is MDHEN and CDR2 is SYDVKM. The CDR3, as DNA: TGTGCCAGCAGTTTAGAGGCTACTAAAAACATTCAGTACTTC. Translating it yields CASSLEATKNIQYF.

The chain has TRBV28 and TRBJ1-1; 8 nucleotides agree with TRBD1. V shed 6 bases, J shed 10 bases, and the junction held 13 bases outside the gene matches. The germline gives CDR1 MDHEN, CDR2 SYDVKM. This CDR3 region has 14 residues. The chain's CDR3 is CASRIGTGVYRAFF. The CDR3 DNA sequence: TGTGCCAGCAGAATAGGGACAGGCGTATATCGAGCTTTCTTT.

This clone came up once. This chain uses TRBV2 with TRBJ1-4; D may be TRBD1 (5 bases). Trimming pared 4 bases from V and 0 bases from J, leaving 9 bases between. CDR3 length: 15 residues. Germline V gene sequence: CDR1 SNHLY, CDR2 FYNNEI. The CDR3 DNA follows: TGTGCCAGCAGTGCCGACAGTGCAACTAATGAAAAACTGTTTTTT. Translated: CASSADSATNEKLFF.

J is TRBJ2-2 and V is TRBV10-3; 8 bases map to TRBD2. The CDR3 has 15 amino acids. The V and J ends lost 7 bases and 3 bases, in that order; junction bases with no gene match: 7. Per germline, CDR1 ENHRY and CDR2 SYGVKD. CDR3 bases: TGTGCCATCACTACCCCAGCGGGGGACACCGGGGAGCTGTTTTTT. Its translation is CAITTPAGDTGELFF.

The V and J genes are TRBV29-1 and TRBJ2-1, with 10 bases aligning to TRBD1. The CDR3 is made up of 14 amino acids. Per germline, CDR1 SQVTM and CDR2 ANQGSEA. J gave up 1 base and V 6 bases, and 3 bases lay outside the gene matches. CDR3 loop: CSVPGQGSYNEQFF. The CDR3 bases are TGCAGCGTACCGGGACAGGGGTCCTACAATGAGCAGTTCTTC.

CDR3 residues: CASSPWTGRDGYTF. The CDR3 bases are TGTGCCAGCAGTCCATGGACAGGGCGGGACGGCTACACCTTC. This chain connects TRBV28 to TRBJ1-2, with 8 bases that match TRBD1. The junction had 10 bases not matched to a gene; V was cut back by 5 bases and J by 8 bases. The CDR3 contains 14 residues. The germline V gene has CDR1 MDHEN and CDR2 SYDVKM.

The chain joins TRBV5-4 to TRBJ2-7, with 14 bases aligning to TRBD2. Trimming at V came to 4 bases and at J to 7 bases, leaving 10 bases not matched to a gene. This CDR3 has 16 amino acids. Germline values: CDR1 SGHNT, CDR2 YYREEE (reference sequence). CDR3 region: CASSQGLAGELGEQYF. The CDR3 bases are TGTGCCAGCAGCCAGGGACTAGCGGGAGAGCTAGGAGAGCAGTACTTC.

The chain is built from TRBV29-1 and TRBJ1-3; tentative D call: TRBD1 (6 bases). Trimming removed 2 bases at V and 4 bases at J, with 15 bases between. This CDR3 has 15 residues. The V gene's germline CDR1 is SQVTM and CDR2 ANQGSEA. As DNA, the CDR3 is TGCAGCGTTGAATTTACAGGGCGCTTCGGAAACACCATATATTTT. Translated, it gives CSVEFTGRFGNTIYF.

The chain employs TRBV19 and TRBJ2-7; TRBD1 aligns across 7 bases. With V trimmed by 10 bases and J by 1 base, 4 bases remained unmatched. CDR3 length: 12 amino acids. Germline V gene sequence: CDR1 LNHDA, CDR2 SQIVND (reference sequence). CDR3 DNA sequence: TGTGCCACCGAGACAGGGTCCTACGAGCAGTACTTC. It codes for CATETGSYEQYF.

The chain links TRBV28 to TRBJ1-5, with D perhaps TRBD1 (5 bases). Germline CDR1 and CDR2: MDHEN and SYDVKM. Deletions cut 3 bases from V and 3 bases from J, with 15 bases between. The CDR3 covers 16 residues. The CDR3 loop is CASSFWGRGDNQPQHF. As DNA, the CDR3 is TGTGCCAGCAGTTTTTGGGGACGGGGAGACAATCAGCCCCAGCATTTT.

This rearrangement joins TRBV19 to TRBJ2-7; tentative D call: TRBD2 (5 bases). V was cut by 6 bases and J by 5 bases, with 26 bases left in between. The CDR3 is 17 amino acids. The germline V gene has CDR1 LNHDA and CDR2 SQIVND (reference sequence). The CDR3 DNA reads as TGTGCCAGTAGACGTTCGCCGGGAACCTTTTTCGGGGACGAGCAGTACTTC. Translation: CASRRSPGTFFGDEQYF.

The rearrangement links TRBV11-1 to TRBJ2-5, with D perhaps matching TRBD1 (6 bases). The CDR3 loop spans 14 amino acids. Germline-derived CDR1 and CDR2 are SGHAT and FQDESV (reference sequence). V lost 5 bases, J lost 2 bases, and 12 bases lay in between. The CDR3 region has the DNA TGTGCCAGCAGCCGACCAGGGGAACAAGAGACCCAGTACTTC. Translated, it gives CASSRPGEQETQYF.